This entry lists 32 T cell receptor beta chains sequenced from one sample in a study of cytomegalovirus exposure and HLA in healthy donors. 60 Vbeta and 13 Jbeta primers were used in PCR. Assay: immunoSEQ multiplex PCR; the TCRdb copy retains only in-frame clones and omits some. This table has more than 90,000 clones, about four fifths appearing once. Material for sequencing was PBMCs. All receptors come from a woman under 30 in good health and CMV-seropositive.

V gene TRBV6-5 combines with J gene TRBJ2-2; the D gene is possibly TRBD2 (6 bases). The CDR3 sequence is 14 residues long. Trimming pared 7 bases from V and 4 bases from J, leaving 13 bases between. The germline V gene encodes CDR1 MNHEY and CDR2 SVGAGI. CDR3 sequence: CASTSSGSTGELFF. In DNA form, the CDR3 reads TGTGCCAGCACGAGTAGCGGATCCACCGGGGAGCTGTTTTTT.

The V gene is TRBV6-1, the J gene TRBJ1-5; tentative D call: TRBD1 (6 bases). Germline-derived CDR1 and CDR2 are MNHNS and SASEGT. Trimming removed 10 bases at V and 1 base at J, with 17 bases between. This CDR3 is 15 amino acids long. CDR3 sequence reads: CATLPRGGSNQPQHF. CDR3 bases: TGTGCCACCTTACCCAGGGGCGGGAGCAATCAGCCCCAGCATTTT.

The V and J genes are TRBV7-6 and TRBJ1-5; 7 positions agree with TRBD1. CDR1 and CDR2 (germline): SGHVS, FNYEAQ. The V gene end was trimmed by 5 bases and the J gene end by 1 base; junction bases not matched to a gene: 8. This CDR3 is built from 16 residues. The CDR3: CASSRGAGGSNQPQHF. CDR3 in DNA: TGTGCCAGCAGCCGAGGTGCAGGGGGGAGCAATCAGCCCCAGCATTTT.

CDR3 nucleotides: TGTGCCATCAGCGGGGGGAGCTCCTATAATTCACCCCTCCACTTT. Amino acids: CAISGGSSYNSPLHF. The rearrangement links TRBV10-3 to TRBJ1-6, with D possibly being TRBD1 (5 bases). Trimming pared 6 bases from V and 0 bases from J, leaving 9 bases between. CDR1 is ENHRY, CDR2 SYGVKD, per germline. The CDR3 sequence is 15 residues long.

This rearrangement joins TRBV13 to TRBJ1-1; tentatively, D is TRBD1 (6 bases). The germline V gene encodes CDR1 PRHDT and CDR2 FYEKMQ (reference sequence). The CDR3 is 13 amino acids. V lost 5 bases to trimming and J lost 6 bases, with 13 bases between them. CDR3 residues: CASSLLTGAEAFF. CDR3 DNA: TGTGCCAGCAGCCTATTGACAGGCGCTGAAGCTTTCTTT.

V usage is TRBV29-1 and J usage is TRBJ2-1; 7 nucleotides match TRBD2. This CDR3 contains 13 residues. The ends lost 7 bases at V and 9 bases at J; junction bases unmatched: 12. Germline CDR1 is SQVTM and CDR2 is ANQGSEA. CDR3 in DNA: TGCAGCGCAGAGGGCGGGAGTGTTGGTGAGCAGTTCTTC. Amino acids: CSAEGGSVGEQFF.

V usage is TRBV5-1 and J usage is TRBJ2-5; 8 nucleotides align to TRBD2. Germline CDR1 is SGHRS and CDR2 is YFSETQ. The CDR3 is made up of 14 amino acids. Trimming at V came to 3 bases and at J to 5 bases, leaving 6 bases not matched to a gene. The chain's CDR3 is CASSSTAGAETQYF. The CDR3 DNA reads TGCGCCAGCAGCTCCACAGCGGGAGCGGAGACCCAGTACTTC.

The rearrangement links TRBV7-9 to TRBJ2-1; 7 nucleotides match TRBD1. The length of the CDR3 is 15 residues. V shed 1 base and J 4 bases; nucleotides not matched to a gene: 4. Per the germline V gene, CDR1 is SEHNR and CDR2 is FQNEAQ (reference sequence). The CDR3 DNA sequence: TGTGCCAGCAGCTTAGGGACAGGAGTATACAATGAGCAGTTCTTC. Its translation is CASSLGTGVYNEQFF. The variable domain in full, completed from reference TRBV7-9 and TRBJ2-1, reads DTGVSQNPRHKITKRGQNVTFRCDPISEHNRLYWYRQTLGQGPEFLTYFQNEAQLEKSRLLSDRFSAERPKGSFSTLEIQRTEQGDSAMYLCASSLGTGVYNEQFFGPGTRLTVL.

V gene TRBV19 combines with J gene TRBJ2-2; the D gene is possibly TRBD2 (6 bases). V was pared by 3 bases and J by 1 base, with 9 bases between. The CDR3 is made up of 15 amino acids. Germline CDR1 LNHDA, CDR2 SQIVND (reference sequence). The CDR3 region has the DNA TGTGCCAGTAGTATTGGAGGGGTGAACACCGGGGAGCTGTTTTTT. This translates into CASSIGGVNTGELFF. Full variable domain (outside the CDR3, taken from reference TRBV19 and TRBJ2-2): DGGITQSPKYLFRKEGQNVTLSCEQNLNHDAMYWYRQDPGQGLRLIYYSQIVNDFQKGDIAEGYSVSREKKESFPLTVTSAQKNPTAFYLCASSIGGVNTGELFFGEGSRLTVL.

The chain links TRBV19 to TRBJ2-1; TRBD1 matches at 7 bases. In germline, CDR1 is LNHDA, CDR2 SQIVND (reference sequence). J was trimmed by 3 bases and V by 6 bases; bases with no gene match: 8. The CDR3 spans 15 residues. CDR3 protein: CASSSPGQSYNEQFF. CDR3 DNA: TGTGCCAGTAGCTCTCCGGGACAGAGCTACAATGAGCAGTTCTTC.

This clone was counted between two and nine times. This chain joins TRBV7-6 and TRBJ2-2; weak D call: TRBD1 (5 bases). The CDR3 has 13 residues. The germline V gene has CDR1 SGHVS and CDR2 FNYEAQ. Deletions cut 3 bases from V and 7 bases from J, with 9 bases between. Here the CDR3 reads CASSFRANGELFF. CDR3 in DNA: TGTGCCAGCAGCTTCAGGGCAAACGGGGAGCTGTTTTTT.

The genes are TRBV9 and TRBJ1-1; 8 bases fit TRBD1. Germline V CDR1 and CDR2: SGDLS, YYNGEE. The CDR3 extends over 16 amino acids. J was trimmed by 3 bases and V by 0 bases; bases with no gene match: 7. Here the CDR3 reads CASSVGAGGGYTEAFF. CDR3 DNA sequence: TGTGCCAGCAGCGTAGGCGCAGGGGGCGGGTACACTGAAGCTTTCTTT.

This chain connects TRBV27 to TRBJ1-2, with a possible D match to TRBD1 (6 bases). Germline CDR1 reads MNHEY; CDR2 reads SMNVEV (reference sequence). Trimming pared 8 bases from V and 3 bases from J, leaving 25 bases between. The CDR3 runs to 17 residues. Here the CDR3 reads CASGTLGARSGYYGYTF. CDR3 nucleotide sequence: TGTGCCAGCGGAACATTGGGGGCTAGGAGTGGGTACTATGGCTACACCTTC.

This clone came up once. The chain uses TRBV23-1 and TRBJ2-1; D may be TRBD2 (6 bases). TRBV23-1 is treated as an ORF (open reading frame) with a function not yet certain. The CDR3 extends over 17 amino acids. V was cut by 4 bases and J by 3 bases, with 19 bases left in between. CDR3 sequence: CASSLYCGTPLYNEQFF. For the CDR3, the DNA is TGCGCCAGCAGTCTATATTGCGGGACGCCTCTCTACAATGAGCAGTTCTTC.

The rearrangement uses TRBV30 and TRBJ2-2, with TRBD1 identical over 7 bases. CDR1 is GTSNPN and CDR2 is SVGIG in the germline V gene (reference sequence). The ends lost 5 bases at V and 1 base at J; junction bases unmatched: 4. The CDR3 runs 14 residues. For the CDR3, the DNA is TGTGCCTGGGTCGGGACAGAGAACACCGGGGAGCTGTTTTTT. Its protein is CAWVGTENTGELFF.

The rearrangement joins TRBV5-1 to TRBJ2-7; possibly TRBD1 for D (6 bases). The CDR3 runs 12 residues. CDR1 and CDR2 from the germline V gene are SGHRS and YFSETQ. Deletions cut 0 bases from V and 11 bases from J, with 12 bases between. CDR3 sequence reads: CASSLEGELKYF. The CDR3 region has the DNA TGCGCCAGCAGCTTGGAGGGGGAGTTAAAGTACTTC.

The rearrangement uses TRBV7-2 and TRBJ2-3; D ambiguous. This CDR3 is 13 amino acids long. V lost 0 bases, J lost 7 bases, and 8 bases lay in between. Per the germline V gene, CDR1 is SGHTA and CDR2 is FQGNSA. Here the CDR3 DNA reads TGTGCCAGCAGCTTAGCGGGCCCGAATACGCAGTATTTT. Amino acid sequence: CASSLAGPNTQYF.

The chain employs TRBV6-1 and TRBJ2-5, with D unclear. This CDR3 is 12 amino acids long. Germline values: CDR1 MNHNS, CDR2 SASEGT. The V and J ends lost 4 bases and 4 bases respectively, with 7 bases between them. The CDR3 is CASSALLETQYF. CDR3 bases: TGTGCCAGCAGTGCCCTGTTAGAGACCCAGTACTTC.

This rearrangement joins TRBV7-3 to TRBJ2-1; 12 positions agree with TRBD2. V trimming: 5 bases; J trimming: 8 bases; junction bases outside the gene matches: 10. Germline V CDR1 and CDR2: SGHTA, FQGTGA. The CDR3 sequence is 16 residues long. Here the CDR3 reads CASSGGTSGLFDEQFF. The CDR3 nucleotides read TGTGCCAGCAGCGGAGGGACTAGCGGGCTCTTCGATGAGCAGTTCTTC.

This clone was observed a single time. The CDR3 protein is CASSLVGAYEQYF. The CDR3 DNA follows: TGTGCCAGCAGCTTAGTAGGGGCCTACGAGCAGTACTTC. This sequence joins TRBV11-2 and TRBJ2-5, with a tentative D call TRBD1 (5 bases). The end of the DNA aligns better with TRBJ2-7, so the J call may be wrong. This CDR3 has 13 residues. Germline assignment: CDR1 SGHAT and CDR2 FQNNGV.

The chain combines TRBV28 with TRBJ1-4, with 7 bases lining up with TRBD1. In germline, CDR1 is MDHEN, CDR2 SYDVKM. The junction had 1 base not matched to a gene; V was cut back by 7 bases and J by 8 bases. This CDR3 contains 11 residues. The CDR3 coding sequence is TGTGCCAGCACAGGGGGGGAAAAACTGTTTTTT. Amino acid sequence: CASTGGEKLFF.

This chain connects TRBV9 to TRBJ2-3; 9 positions match TRBD2. The CDR3 has 14 residues. Per the germline V gene, CDR1 is SGDLS and CDR2 is YYNGEE. Trimming removed 0 bases from V and 11 bases from J; junction bases left unmatched: 7. CDR3 in DNA: TGTGCCAGCAGCGTAGATGGTAGCGGGAGTTTGCAGTATTTT. The encoded protein is CASSVDGSGSLQYF.

This chain uses TRBV5-6 with TRBJ1-3; D not certain. The V and J ends lost 3 bases and 7 bases respectively, with 11 bases between them. This CDR3 comprises 13 residues. Per the germline V gene, CDR1 is SGHDT and CDR2 is YYEEEE. As DNA, the CDR3 is TGTGCCAGCAGCTCCGGACGAGGGAACACCATATATTTT. Protein: CASSSGRGNTIYF.

The chain is built from TRBV7-3 and TRBJ2-3; 9 bases are a match to TRBD2. The CDR3 runs 16 residues. The germline gives CDR1 SGHTA, CDR2 FQGTGA. Trimming took 3 bases from V and 3 from J; bases not matched to a gene: 7. The chain's CDR3 is CASSFQPAGGTDTQYF. The CDR3 region has the DNA TGTGCCAGCAGCTTCCAACCAGCGGGAGGTACAGATACGCAGTATTTT.

The V and J genes are TRBV9 and TRBJ2-3, with TRBD2 identical over 9 bases. CDR1 is SGDLS and CDR2 is YYNGEE in the germline V gene. This CDR3 spans 13 amino acids. With 0 bases clipped from V and 11 bases from J, the junction kept 4 bases outside the gene matches. CDR3 residues: CASSVGLAGLQYF. The CDR3 coding sequence is TGTGCCAGCAGCGTAGGTCTAGCGGGACTGCAGTATTTT.

V gene TRBV12-1 combines with J gene TRBJ2-7; the table's D call TRBD1 went unverified against the DNA. TRBV12-1 counts as a pseudogene. The CDR3 covers 12 residues. The CDR3 bases are TGTGCCAGCCCGGGACAAGTCTACGAGCAGTACTTC. Its translation: CASPGQVYEQYF.

The chain employs TRBV11-3 and TRBJ2-7; TRBD2 matches 11 bases. Germline V gives CDR1 SGHNT, CDR2 YENEEA. The length of the CDR3 is 18 residues. The V segment lost 4 bases and the J segment 3 bases; nucleotides outside the gene matches: 14. In DNA, the CDR3 is TGTGCCAGCAGCTCGCGACCGGGACTAGCGGCGGAGGACTACGAGCAGTACTTC. Protein sequence: CASSSRPGLAAEDYEQYF.

This chain uses TRBV28 with TRBJ2-7, with TRBD1 identical over 10 bases. V lost 3 bases and J lost 7; bases outside the gene matches: 12. In germline, CDR1 is MDHEN, CDR2 SYDVKM. The CDR3 loop spans 16 amino acids. In nucleotides, the CDR3 is TGTGCCAGCAGTTTCGTCCGGGACAGGGGAAAATGGGAGCAGTACTTC. Translated: CASSFVRDRGKWEQYF.

V and J are TRBV5-1 and TRBJ1-1; TRBD1 agrees at 8 bases. The CDR3 loop spans 15 amino acids. The V gene's germline CDR1 is SGHRS and CDR2 YFSETQ. V lost 2 bases and J lost 0; bases outside the gene matches: 3. The CDR3, as DNA: TGCGCCAGCAGCTTCAGGACAGGGATGAACACTGAAGCTTTCTTT. This gives the protein CASSFRTGMNTEAFF. The full variable domain, its missing parts supplied by reference TRBV5-1 and TRBJ1-1, is KAGVTQTPRYLIKTRGQQVTLSCSPISGHRSVSWYQQTPGQGLQFLFEYFSETQRNKGNFPGRFSGRQFSNSRSEMNVSTLELGDSALYLCASSFRTGMNTEAFFGQGTRLTVV.

The table lists this clone with a few counts. This chain uses TRBV4-1 with TRBJ2-7; possible D gene TRBD1, 6 bases. This CDR3 has 14 residues. Trimming removed 1 base from V and 3 bases from J, with 10 bases in between. Per germline, CDR1 MGHRA and CDR2 YSYEKL. CDR3 bases: TGCGCCAGCAGCCAAGTACCACAGGGCTACGAGCAGTACTTC. Translating gives CASSQVPQGYEQYF.

This clone was counted a few times. The V gene is TRBV27, the J gene TRBJ1-3; 9 nucleotides match TRBD1. The CDR3 is 18 residues long. V lost 3 bases to trimming and J lost 2 bases; unmatched junction nucleotides: 11. CDR1 is MNHEY and CDR2 is SMNVEV in the germline V gene (reference sequence). The CDR3 reads CASSFKPPRDRAGNTIYF. The CDR3 DNA reads as TGTGCCAGCAGTTTTAAGCCCCCCCGGGACAGGGCTGGAAACACCATATATTTT.

This chain joins TRBV5-4 and TRBJ1-5; 10 bases line up with TRBD1. CDR1 and CDR2 from the germline V gene are SGHNT and YYREEE (reference sequence). The V gene end was trimmed by 4 bases and the J gene end by 4 bases; junction bases not matched to a gene: 2. The CDR3 extends over 14 amino acids. The CDR3 nucleotides read TGTGCCAGCAGCCGACAGGGGGCGAATCAGCCCCAGCATTTT. This encodes CASSRQGANQPQHF. Filled out from reference TRBV5-4 and TRBJ1-5, the complete variable domain reads ETGVTQSPTHLIKTRGQQVTLRCSSQSGHNTVSWYQQALGQGPQFIFQYYREEENGRGNFPPRFSGLQFPNYSSELNVNALELDDSALYLCASSRQGANQPQHFGDGTRLSIL.